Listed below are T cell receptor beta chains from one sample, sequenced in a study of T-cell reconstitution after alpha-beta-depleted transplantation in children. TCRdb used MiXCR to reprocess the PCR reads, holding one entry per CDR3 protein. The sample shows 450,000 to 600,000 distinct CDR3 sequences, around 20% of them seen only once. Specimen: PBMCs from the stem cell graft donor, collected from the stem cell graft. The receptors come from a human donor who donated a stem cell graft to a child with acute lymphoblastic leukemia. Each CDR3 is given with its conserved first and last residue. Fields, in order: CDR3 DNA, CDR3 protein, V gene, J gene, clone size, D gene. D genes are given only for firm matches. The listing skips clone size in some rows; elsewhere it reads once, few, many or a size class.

CDR3 DNA: TGCGCCAGCAGCCAATTCCCGATTAGGACTGAAGCTTTCTTT
CDR3 protein: CASSQFPIRTEAFF
V gene: TRBV4-1
J gene: TRBJ1-1
clone size: few
D gene: NA

CDR3 DNA: TGCAGCGTTGAATTTGGGGGGCGCCCCGGGGAGCTGTTTTTT
CDR3 protein: CSVEFGGRPGELFF
V gene: TRBV29-1
J gene: TRBJ2-2
clone size: NA
D gene: NA

CDR3 DNA: TGTGCCAGCAGTCAGACAGGTTGGGGCCTGGGGGAGACCCAGTACTTC
CDR3 protein: CASSQTGWGLGETQYF
V gene: TRBV25-1
J gene: TRBJ2-5
clone size: NA
D gene: NA

CDR3 DNA: TGTGCCAGCAGCTTAGGACAGGGTGGAGCTTTCTTT
CDR3 protein: CASSLGQGGAFF
V gene: TRBV7-6
J gene: TRBJ1-1
clone size: NA
D gene: TRBD1

CDR3 DNA: TGCAGTGCTTGGGACAGGGGGCCCTACGAGCAGTACTTC
CDR3 protein: CSAWDRGPYEQYF
V gene: TRBV20-1
J gene: TRBJ2-7
clone size: NA
D gene: TRBD1

CDR3 DNA: TGTGCCAGCAGCTCGCGGGAGTCAGATACGCAGTATTTT
CDR3 protein: CASSSRESDTQYF
V gene: TRBV11-1
J gene: TRBJ2-3
clone size: once
D gene: TRBD2

CDR3 DNA: TGCGCCAGCAGCTTGGATCCGGGACTAGCGGTGGCCTACGAGCAGTACTTC
CDR3 protein: CASSLDPGLAVAYEQYF
V gene: TRBV5-1
J gene: TRBJ2-7
clone size: NA
D gene: TRBD2

CDR3 DNA: TGTGCCATCAGTGAGTCGGCTGCTGAAAAACTGTTTTTT
CDR3 protein: CAISESAAEKLFF
V gene: TRBV10-3
J gene: TRBJ1-4
clone size: NA
D gene: NA

CDR3 DNA: TGTGCCACCAGCGAATTAACAGGGAATAGGGACACTGAAGCTTTCTTT
CDR3 protein: CATSELTGNRDTEAFF
V gene: TRBV15
J gene: TRBJ1-1
clone size: NA
D gene: NA

CDR3 DNA: TGTGCCAGCAGTTTAGGCGGAGGATCTTTAAACATTCAGTACTTC
CDR3 protein: CASSLGGGSLNIQYF
V gene: TRBV12-3/TRBV12-4
J gene: TRBJ2-4
clone size: few
D gene: NA

CDR3 DNA: TGTGCCAGCAGCCCACTATTAGGGGAGGAAAAACTGTTTTTT
CDR3 protein: CASSPLLGEEKLFF
V gene: TRBV12-3/TRBV12-4
J gene: TRBJ1-4
clone size: NA
D gene: NA

CDR3 DNA: TGTGCCAGTAGTATGACAGGGGGGATGAACACTGAAGCTTTCTTT
CDR3 protein: CASSMTGGMNTEAFF
V gene: TRBV19
J gene: TRBJ1-1
clone size: NA
D gene: TRBD1

CDR3 DNA: TGTGCCAGCAGCCTAGAAAGGTCTTACTACGAGCAGTACTTC
CDR3 protein: CASSLERSYYEQYF
V gene: TRBV7-8
J gene: TRBJ2-7
clone size: NA
D gene: NA

CDR3 DNA: TGTGCCAGCAGCTTAACGTCGACTTTGGGGGAGACCCAGTACTTC
CDR3 protein: CASSLTSTLGETQYF
V gene: TRBV7-3
J gene: TRBJ2-5
clone size: NA
D gene: NA

CDR3 DNA: TGTGCCAGCAGTTACATCGGGACTTGGCAAGAGACCCAGTACTTC
CDR3 protein: CASSYIGTWQETQYF
V gene: TRBV6-5
J gene: TRBJ2-5
clone size: few
D gene: NA

CDR3 DNA: TGCGCCAGCAGCTTGATAGCTAGCGGGAGCTACGAGCAGTACTTC
CDR3 protein: CASSLIASGSYEQYF
V gene: TRBV5-1
J gene: TRBJ2-7
clone size: few
D gene: TRBD2

CDR3 DNA: TGCGCCAGCAGCCCGATTGTGGGACTAGCGGGACCGAACACCGGGGAGCTGTTTTTT
CDR3 protein: CASSPIVGLAGPNTGELFF
V gene: TRBV5-1
J gene: TRBJ2-2
clone size: few
D gene: TRBD2

CDR3 DNA: TGTGCCAGCGGATTGACAGGGACGGGTTCACCCCTCCACTTT
CDR3 protein: CASGLTGTGSPLHF
V gene: TRBV7-9
J gene: TRBJ1-6
clone size: few
D gene: TRBD1